The 12 T cell receptor beta chains in this list originate from one sample, sequenced in a study of shared clonotypes between healthy human individuals. Sequencing used immunoSEQ multiplex PCR; TCRdb keeps in-frame clones, though not all of them. Of 2 million to 2.5 million clones in the sample, approximately 94% were seen once. The sample taken for sequencing was naive CD4+ T cells sorted from blood. Subset of the sample: CD45RA+ positively selected. The origin of the receptors is a young man in good health.

The rearrangement links TRBV7-3 to TRBJ2-3; 12 bases are a match to TRBD2. The CDR3 sequence is 16 residues long. The V gene's germline CDR1 is SGHTA and CDR2 FQGTGA. The ends lost 5 bases at V and 2 bases at J; junction bases unmatched: 5. The CDR3 here is CASSTTSGGFTDTQYF. CDR3 in DNA: TGTGCCAGCAGCACCACTAGCGGGGGGTTCACAGATACGCAGTATTTT.

V gene TRBV28 combines with J gene TRBJ2-7; D unclear. The V end lost 2 bases, the J end lost 0 bases, and 11 bases lay between the germline ends. CDR3 length equals 15 residues. Germline CDR1 MDHEN, CDR2 SYDVKM. The CDR3 is CASSLKVRSSYEQYF. CDR3 bases: TGTGCCAGCAGTTTAAAGGTTCGGTCCTCCTACGAGCAGTACTTC.

J is TRBJ2-5 and V is TRBV25-1; 7 nucleotides match TRBD2. Trimming removed 5 bases from V and 5 bases from J; junction bases left unmatched: 8. Germline-derived CDR1 and CDR2 are MGHDK and SYGVNS. The CDR3 is made up of 14 amino acids. In DNA, the CDR3 is TGTGCCAGCAGTAAAAAGTGGGGAGGGGAGACCCAGTACTTC. This sequence encodes CASSKKWGGETQYF.

The V and J genes are TRBV19 and TRBJ2-7; TRBD2 aligns across 13 bases. After removal of 6 bases from V and 7 bases from J, the junction contained 6 bases not matched to a gene. The CDR3 is 14 residues long. Germline V gene data show CDR1 as LNHDA and CDR2 as SQIVND (reference sequence). CDR3 residues: CASRRTSGSREQYF. CDR3 in DNA: TGTGCCAGTAGGAGGACTAGCGGGAGTCGGGAGCAGTACTTC.

The V call is TRBV20-1, the J call TRBJ2-3; D possibly matches TRBD1 or TRBD2 (5 bases each). The CDR3 totals 11 residues. Deletions cut 8 bases from V and 3 bases from J, with 9 bases between. The germline gives CDR1 DFQATT, CDR2 SNEGSKA (reference sequence). In nucleotides, the CDR3 is TGCAGTAGTGAGGGGACAGATACGCAGTATTTT. Its translation is CSSEGTDTQYF.

The CDR3 nucleotides read TGTGCCATCAGTGAGCTAGCGGGAGGGCCCGATGAGCAGTTCTTC. It codes for CAISELAGGPDEQFF. This chain joins TRBV10-3 and TRBJ2-1; 12 positions match TRBD2. The V gene's germline CDR1 is ENHRY and CDR2 SYGVKD. The CDR3 consists of 15 residues. Unmatched junction bases numbered 4, after V lost 2 bases and J lost 8 bases.

The chain carries TRBV30 and TRBJ1-1; D is perhaps TRBD1 (5 bases). Germline V CDR1 and CDR2: GTSNPN, SVGIG (reference sequence). This CDR3 is built from 14 residues. Trimming pared 4 bases from V and 0 bases from J, leaving 12 bases between. CDR3 protein: CAWNRNRMNTEAFF. Written as DNA, the CDR3 is TGTGCCTGGAATAGAAACAGGATGAACACTGAAGCTTTCTTT.

The chain combines TRBV10-1 with TRBJ1-1; D gene ambiguous. The CDR3 length is 13 residues. CDR1 is WNHNN, CDR2 SYGVQD, per germline (reference sequence). The V gene lost 2 bases and the J gene lost 5 bases, with 9 bases spanning the gap. The CDR3 reads CASSETGRTEAFF. The CDR3, as DNA: TGCGCCAGCAGTGAGACCGGTAGGACTGAAGCTTTCTTT.

The CDR3 sequence: CASSLASQGAYNEQFF. For the CDR3, the DNA is TGCGCCAGCAGCTTGGCCTCACAGGGGGCGTACAATGAGCAGTTCTTC. V and J are TRBV5-1 and TRBJ2-1; 9 bases fit TRBD1. CDR1 and CDR2 (germline): SGHRS, YFSETQ. Unmatched junction bases numbered 5, after V lost 0 bases and J lost 4 bases. The CDR3 is 16 residues long. Combining the CDR3 with reference TRBV5-1 and TRBJ2-1 gives the whole variable domain KAGVTQTPRYLIKTRGQQVTLSCSPISGHRSVSWYQQTPGQGLQFLFEYFSETQRNKGNFPGRFSGRQFSNSRSEMNVSTLELGDSALYLCASSLASQGAYNEQFFGPGTRLTVL.

The rearrangement joins TRBV6-6 to TRBJ1-4, with D hard to call. This CDR3 comprises 14 residues. Trimming left V 6 bases short and J 7 bases short, with 15 bases between. Germline-derived CDR1 and CDR2 are MNHNY and SVGAGI (reference sequence). This CDR3 is CASRDPPPGEKLFF. CDR3 coding DNA: TGTGCCAGCAGGGACCCACCGCCCGGTGAAAAACTGTTTTTT.

V is TRBV19 and J is TRBJ2-3; TRBD2 agrees at 11 bases. This CDR3 comprises 16 residues. Germline loops: CDR1 LNHDA, CDR2 SQIVND (reference sequence). V shed 4 bases and J 2 bases; nucleotides not matched to a gene: 5. Here the CDR3 reads CASSRGLAVFTDTQYF. The CDR3 DNA reads TGTGCCAGTAGTAGGGGACTAGCGGTCTTCACAGATACGCAGTATTTT.

The chain couples TRBV7-9 to TRBJ1-4, with TRBD1 matching over 7 bases. CDR3 length: 15 residues. Germline V gene data show CDR1 as SEHNR and CDR2 as FQNEAQ (reference sequence). The V and J ends lost 10 bases and 4 bases, in that order; junction bases with no gene match: 12. Written as DNA, the CDR3 is TGTGCCACCACCCCTAAGGGGGACAGTAATGAAAAACTGTTTTTT. Protein: CATTPKGDSNEKLFF.